Ten or more counts support the clone carrying this TCR beta chain. Its antigen remains unidentified. Time point defined: persistent/refractory GD, antithyroid drugs over 5 years with positive TRAb. The TCR library used RNA extracted from PBMCs. With EDTA tubes as the receptacles, around 10 milliliters of peripheral blood were drawn. The source of the sample is a study of regulatory T cells in long-lasting Graves disease. The overall study: Persistence in Graves' disease required over 5 years of antithyroid drugs plus positive TSH receptor antibodies. Points from the study as a whole: Persistent disease samples used TRBV28, TRBJ1-2 and TRBJ2-5 preferentially. Whereas new patients shared 966 public clonotypes, persistent patients shared more, at about 2,500.

HTBI primers from iRepertoire and Arm-PCR of CDR3 regions yielded the TCR beta libraries. TCRdb processed the multiplex PCR reads anew with MiXCR; each CDR3 protein has one entry. The table lists about half a million distinct CDR3 sequences, under 25% of them singletons. V lost 5 bases, J lost 2 bases, and 4 bases stayed unmatched. The CDR3 covers 16 residues. This clonotype was sampled from a female donor with Graves disease. The sample consisted of peripheral blood mononuclear cells (PBMCs), taken when the disease was refractory, from a patient treated with antithyroid drugs. The chain employs TRBV12-3 or TRBV12-4 and TRBJ2-3, with 13 bases aligning to TRBD2. The CDR3 region has the DNA TGTGCCAGCAGTCGAGGACTAGCGGGAGCCACAGATACGCAGTATTTT. As protein: CASSRGLAGATDTQYF.